This T cell receptor beta chain was captured by sequencing in a study of cytomegalovirus exposure and HLA in healthy donors. Across the whole study: Clustering assigned approximately 78% of the roughly 400 genotyped donors to the Caucasian-associated ancestry cluster.

Study-wide results and limits: TCR beta V- and J-gene trimming was later associated with a missense DCLRE1C variant. About 87% or about 30% of the time was how often most TCR beta V segments were productive, according to an earlier analysis.

Comments on this clone: No antigen is known for it. The same CDR3 arises from other DNA sequences in this sample as well.

At the time of sampling, donors were nominally healthy, though unrecorded immune exposures were likely. The PCR made use of 60 Vbeta and 13 Jbeta primers. Sequencing was performed with immunoSEQ multiplex PCR; in TCRdb, only in-frame clones are kept and a portion is missing. The sample carries around 200,000 clones, about 79% recorded once. The sequence was obtained from a girl under 10 years old in good health and CMV-seropositive. Sequencing was performed on PBMCs.

As DNA, the CDR3 is TGTGCCAGTAGTACTCGTACAGGGAACACTGAAGCTTTCTTT. Its translation: CASSTRTGNTEAFF. The chain recombines TRBV19 with TRBJ1-1; weak D call: TRBD1 (5 bases). The CDR3 contains 14 residues. In germline, CDR1 is LNHDA, CDR2 SQIVND (reference sequence). V lost 4 bases, J lost 1 base, and 10 bases lay in between.